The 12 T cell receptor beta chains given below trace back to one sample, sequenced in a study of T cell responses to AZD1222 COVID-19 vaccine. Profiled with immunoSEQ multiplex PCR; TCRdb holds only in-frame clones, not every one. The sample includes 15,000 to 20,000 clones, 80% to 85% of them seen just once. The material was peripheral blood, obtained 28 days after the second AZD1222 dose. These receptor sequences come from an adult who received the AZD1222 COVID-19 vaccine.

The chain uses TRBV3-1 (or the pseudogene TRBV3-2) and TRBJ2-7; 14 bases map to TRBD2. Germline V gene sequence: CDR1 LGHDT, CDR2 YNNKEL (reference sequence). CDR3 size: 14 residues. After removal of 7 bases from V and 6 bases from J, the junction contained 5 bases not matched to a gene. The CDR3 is CASTGTSGSSEQYF. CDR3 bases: TGTGCCAGCACGGGGACTAGCGGGAGCTCCGAGCAGTACTTC.

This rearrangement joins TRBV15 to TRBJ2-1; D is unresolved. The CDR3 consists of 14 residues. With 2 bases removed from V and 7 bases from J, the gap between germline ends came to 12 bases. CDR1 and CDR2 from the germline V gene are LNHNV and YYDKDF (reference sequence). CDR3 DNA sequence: TGTGCCACCAGCAGATCCTCGAGACTGAATGAGCAGTTCTTC. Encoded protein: CATSRSSRLNEQFF. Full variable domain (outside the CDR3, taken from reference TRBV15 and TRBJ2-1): DAMVIQNPRYQVTQFGKPVTLSCSQTLNHNVMYWYQQKSSQAPKLLFHYYDKDFNNEADTPDNFQSRRPNTSFCFLDIRSPGLGDTAMYLCATSRSSRLNEQFFGPGTRLTVL.

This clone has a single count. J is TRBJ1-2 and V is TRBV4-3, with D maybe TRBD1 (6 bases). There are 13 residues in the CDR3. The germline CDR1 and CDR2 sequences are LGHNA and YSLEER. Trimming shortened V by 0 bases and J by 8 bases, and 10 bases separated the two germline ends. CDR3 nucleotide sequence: TGCGCCAGCAGCCAAGAGGCGGGGGCGGGCTACACCTTC. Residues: CASSQEAGAGYTF.

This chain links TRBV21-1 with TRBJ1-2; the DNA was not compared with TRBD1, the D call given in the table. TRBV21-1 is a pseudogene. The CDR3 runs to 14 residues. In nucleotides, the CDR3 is TGTGCCACCTGGGGACAGGTTTGTTTTCATGGCTACACCTTC. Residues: CATWGQVCFHGYTF.

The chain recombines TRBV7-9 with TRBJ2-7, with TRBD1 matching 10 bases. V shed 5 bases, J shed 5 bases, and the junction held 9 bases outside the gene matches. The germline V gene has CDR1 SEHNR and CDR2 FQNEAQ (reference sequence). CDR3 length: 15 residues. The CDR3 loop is CASSPETGQGNEQYF. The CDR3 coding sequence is TGTGCCAGCAGCCCTGAAACGGGACAGGGGAACGAGCAGTACTTC.

The chain's CDR3 is CASRRDLRSSNSPLHF. In DNA form, the CDR3 reads TGCGCCAGCAGAAGGGACCTTAGGTCTTCTAATTCACCCCTCCACTTT. The J gene is TRBJ1-6, the V gene TRBV5-1; possible D gene TRBD1, 5 bases. Germline V CDR1 and CDR2: SGHRS, YFSETQ. The CDR3 consists of 16 residues. V lost 5 bases, J lost 6 bases, and 18 bases lay in between.

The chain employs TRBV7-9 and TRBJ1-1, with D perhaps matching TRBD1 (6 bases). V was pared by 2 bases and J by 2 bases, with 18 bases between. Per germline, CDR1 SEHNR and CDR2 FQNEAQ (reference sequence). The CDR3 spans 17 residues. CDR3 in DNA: TGTGCCAGCAGCTTATTCGGGACACCCTCATCTAACACTGAAGCTTTCTTT. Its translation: CASSLFGTPSSNTEAFF. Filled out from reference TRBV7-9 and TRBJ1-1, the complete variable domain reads DTGVSQNPRHKITKRGQNVTFRCDPISEHNRLYWYRQTLGQGPEFLTYFQNEAQLEKSRLLSDRFSAERPKGSFSTLEIQRTEQGDSAMYLCASSLFGTPSSNTEAFFGQGTRLTVV.

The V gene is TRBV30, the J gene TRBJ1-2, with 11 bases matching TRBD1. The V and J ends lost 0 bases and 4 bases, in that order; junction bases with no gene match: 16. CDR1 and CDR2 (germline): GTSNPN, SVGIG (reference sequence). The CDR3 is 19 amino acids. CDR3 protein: CAWSVLSPGRTGGIYGYTF. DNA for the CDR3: TGTGCCTGGAGTGTCCTCTCGCCCGGCCGGACAGGGGGCATCTATGGCTACACCTTC.

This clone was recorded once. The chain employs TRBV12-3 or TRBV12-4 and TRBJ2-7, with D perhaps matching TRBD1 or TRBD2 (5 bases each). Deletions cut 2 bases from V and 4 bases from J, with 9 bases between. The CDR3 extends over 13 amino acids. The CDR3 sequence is CASSLTGRYEQYF. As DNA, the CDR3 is TGTGCCAGCAGTTTAACGGGACGTTACGAGCAGTACTTC.

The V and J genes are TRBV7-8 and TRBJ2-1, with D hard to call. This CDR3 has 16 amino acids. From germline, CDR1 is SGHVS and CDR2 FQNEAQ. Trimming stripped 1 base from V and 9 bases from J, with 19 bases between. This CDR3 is CASSLEKTGRGVEQFF. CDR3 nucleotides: TGTGCCAGCAGCTTAGAAAAGACGGGTAGAGGTGTTGAGCAGTTCTTC.

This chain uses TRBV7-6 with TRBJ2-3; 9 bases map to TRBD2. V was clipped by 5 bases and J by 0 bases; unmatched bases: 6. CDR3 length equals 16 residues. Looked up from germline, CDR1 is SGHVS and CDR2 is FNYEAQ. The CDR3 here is CASSRAGGSSTDTQYF. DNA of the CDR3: TGTGCCAGCAGCCGTGCGGGGGGGTCGAGCACAGATACGCAGTATTTT.

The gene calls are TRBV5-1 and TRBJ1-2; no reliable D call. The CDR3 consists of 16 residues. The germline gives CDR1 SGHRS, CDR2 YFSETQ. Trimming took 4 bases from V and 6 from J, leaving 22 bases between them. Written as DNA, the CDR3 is TGCGCCAGCAGCCTCGACTCTGGAACCGGGAGGGATGGCTACACCTTC. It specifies CASSLDSGTGRDGYTF.